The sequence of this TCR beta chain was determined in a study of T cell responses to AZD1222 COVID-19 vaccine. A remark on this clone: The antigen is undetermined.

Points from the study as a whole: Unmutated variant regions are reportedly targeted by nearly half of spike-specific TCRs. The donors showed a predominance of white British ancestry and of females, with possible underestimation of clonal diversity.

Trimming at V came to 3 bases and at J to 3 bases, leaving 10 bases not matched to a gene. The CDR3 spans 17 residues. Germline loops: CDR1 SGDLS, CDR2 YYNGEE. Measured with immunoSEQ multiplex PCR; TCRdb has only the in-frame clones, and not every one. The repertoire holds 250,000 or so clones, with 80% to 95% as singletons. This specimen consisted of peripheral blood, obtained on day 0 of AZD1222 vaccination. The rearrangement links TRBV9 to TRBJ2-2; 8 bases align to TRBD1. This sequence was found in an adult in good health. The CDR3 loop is CASSAPSGGADTGELFF. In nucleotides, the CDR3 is TGTGCCAGCAGCGCTCCTTCAGGGGGCGCCGACACCGGGGAGCTGTTTTTT.